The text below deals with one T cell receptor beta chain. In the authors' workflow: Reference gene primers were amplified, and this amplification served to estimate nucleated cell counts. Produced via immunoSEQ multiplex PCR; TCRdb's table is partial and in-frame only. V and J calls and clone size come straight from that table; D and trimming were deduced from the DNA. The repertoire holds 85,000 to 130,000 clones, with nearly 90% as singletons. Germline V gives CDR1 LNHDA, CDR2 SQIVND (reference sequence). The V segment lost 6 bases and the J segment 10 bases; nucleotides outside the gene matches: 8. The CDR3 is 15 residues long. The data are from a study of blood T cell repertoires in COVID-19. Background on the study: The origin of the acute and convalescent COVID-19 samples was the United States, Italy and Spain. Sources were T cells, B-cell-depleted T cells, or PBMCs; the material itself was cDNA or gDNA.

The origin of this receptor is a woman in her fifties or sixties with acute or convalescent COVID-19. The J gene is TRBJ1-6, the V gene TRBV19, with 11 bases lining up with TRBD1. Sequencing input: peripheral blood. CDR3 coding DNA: TGTGCCAGTAGCACCCCGGGACAGGGGGTGTCACCCCTCCACTTT. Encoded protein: CASSTPGQGVSPLHF.